This TCR beta chain was captured by sequencing in a study of technical replicates of blood from a few donors. Some clones are missing from TCRdb's copy, which holds only in-frame ones; the method was immunoSEQ multiplex PCR. This sample has tens of thousands of clones, with roughly 96% found just once. Sequencing input: T cells isolated from PBMCs. The TCR was taken from a human donor in good health.

The CDR3 region has the DNA TGTGCCAGCAGTGAAGGGGGGGGCTGGACTGAAGCTTTCTTT. Protein product: CASSEGGGWTEAFF. V and J are TRBV6-1 and TRBJ1-1, with D tentatively TRBD1 (6 bases). The CDR3 contains 14 residues. Germline CDR1 and CDR2: MNHNS and SASEGT. V was clipped by 1 base and J by 5 bases, with 11 bases between them.